Below, 28 T cell receptor beta chains from the same sample are listed, as sequenced in a study of blood T cell dynamics during melanoma immunotherapy. Using immunoSEQ multiplex PCR, the repertoire was profiled, and TCRdb retains in-frame clones only, with some absent. In the table there are roughly 8,900 clones, roughly nine tenths of which are singletons. As to time point: week 3, after first cycle of checkpoint inhibitor. The sequencing here drew on blood, taken from a patient treated with checkpoint blockade. Source of these receptors: a human donor with melanoma.

V gene TRBV27 combines with J gene TRBJ1-1, with TRBD1 identical over 7 bases. Germline V gives CDR1 MNHEY, CDR2 SMNVEV (reference sequence). With 6 bases clipped from V and 1 base from J, the junction kept 5 bases outside the gene matches. This CDR3 has 14 residues. The CDR3 loop reads CASRLGTANTEAFF. DNA for the CDR3: TGTGCCAGCAGGTTGGGGACAGCGAACACTGAAGCTTTCTTT.

This clone was seen a few times. J is TRBJ2-7 and V is TRBV29-1; 7 positions agree with TRBD1. There are 14 residues in the CDR3. Germline V gives CDR1 SQVTM, CDR2 ANQGSEA. V lost 4 bases to trimming and J lost 2 bases; unmatched junction nucleotides: 8. CDR3 loop: CSVVLVTGTYEQYF. The CDR3 nucleotides read TGCAGCGTTGTCTTGGTGACAGGGACCTACGAGCAGTACTTC.

The chain links TRBV5-8 to TRBJ1-1; D ambiguous. Germline CDR1 SGHTS, CDR2 YDEGEE. The CDR3 has 12 amino acids. V was clipped by 0 bases and J by 11 bases, with 11 bases between them. The DNA for the CDR3 is TGTGCCAGCAGCTTGGCCCCCTTCTCGGCTTTCTTT. Its translation is CASSLAPFSAFF.

V is TRBV4-1 and J is TRBJ1-6; no firm D call. V was pared by 0 bases and J by 5 bases, with 5 bases between. The CDR3 covers 14 residues. Germline CDR1 MGHRA, CDR2 YSYEKL. As DNA, the CDR3 is TGCGCCAGCAGCCAAGAACATAATAATTCACCCCTCCACTTT. Translated: CASSQEHNNSPLHF.

This chain uses TRBV10-3 with TRBJ2-7, with TRBD2 matching over 9 bases. Germline-derived CDR1 and CDR2 are ENHRY and SYGVKD. This CDR3 has 16 residues. After removal of 4 bases from V and 3 bases from J, the junction contained 10 bases not matched to a gene. The CDR3 DNA sequence: TGTGCCATCAGTGGCGGTCTAGCGGGGACCTTCTACGAGCAGTACTTC. As protein: CAISGGLAGTFYEQYF.

The chain uses TRBV2 and TRBJ2-7, with a weak D call TRBD1 (5 bases). This CDR3 is 14 amino acids long. Trimming left V 4 bases short and J 3 bases short, with 13 bases between. CDR1 is SNHLY, CDR2 FYNNEI, per germline. In DNA, the CDR3 is TGTGCCAGCAGTGGTATAGGACAAGGCTACGAGCAGTACTTC. Encoded protein: CASSGIGQGYEQYF.

This clone was observed a single time. The chain carries TRBV7-2 and TRBJ1-5; D might be TRBD1 (5 bases). Germline V gives CDR1 SGHTA, CDR2 FQGNSA. The CDR3 is 15 residues long. V gave up 5 bases and J gave up 2 bases, with 13 bases separating them. The CDR3 DNA sequence: TGTGCCAGCAGCCTAGTCGGGGGAGGCAATCAGCCCCAGCATTTT. Amino acids: CASSLVGGGNQPQHF.

The gene calls are TRBV11-2 and TRBJ1-2; 8 positions agree with TRBD1. Losses at the gene ends were 5 bases for V and 7 bases for J; bases not matched to a gene: 6. CDR1 SGHAT and CDR2 FQNNGV come from the germline V gene. CDR3 size: 13 residues. This CDR3 is CASSPDREGGYTF. The DNA of the CDR3 is TGTGCCAGCAGCCCGGACAGGGAAGGTGGCTACACCTTC.

The chain recombines TRBV4-1 with TRBJ2-2; the D is unclear. In germline, CDR1 is MGHRA, CDR2 YSYEKL. The CDR3 sequence is 14 residues long. V was trimmed by 0 bases and J by 6 bases, leaving 8 bases between them. CDR3 sequence reads: CASSQDRWPGELFF. For the CDR3, the DNA is TGCGCCAGCAGCCAAGATCGGTGGCCCGGGGAGCTGTTTTTT.

The V and J genes are TRBV18 and TRBJ2-5, with 9 bases aligning to TRBD2. Germline V gives CDR1 KGHSH, CDR2 LQKENI. The V gene end was trimmed by 2 bases and the J gene end by 7 bases; junction bases not matched to a gene: 11. The CDR3 totals 16 residues. In DNA, the CDR3 is TGTGCCAGCTCACCAGGGCTAGCGGGGTCAATGGTGACCCAGTACTTC. Protein product: CASSPGLAGSMVTQYF.

The rearrangement uses TRBV7-7 and TRBJ1-4, with a weak D call TRBD1 (5 bases). Trimming pared 5 bases from V and 0 bases from J, leaving 13 bases between. The CDR3 is made up of 16 amino acids. From germline, CDR1 is SSHAT and CDR2 FNYEAQ (reference sequence). In nucleotides, the CDR3 is TGTGCCAGCAGCCTGGGGGGAATAGCAACTAATGAAAAACTGTTTTTT. Protein product: CASSLGGIATNEKLFF.

This chain uses TRBV5-6 with TRBJ2-5; 10 bases agree with TRBD2. The CDR3 is 16 residues long. The germline gives CDR1 SGHDT, CDR2 YYEEEE. J was trimmed by 6 bases and V by 6 bases; bases with no gene match: 14. The CDR3 bases are TGTGCCAGCACCCCGCTGAGCGGGAGGGCTAGGAAGACCCAGTACTTC. Translating it yields CASTPLSGRARKTQYF.

This chain uses TRBV11-2 with TRBJ2-5; the match to TRBD1 covers 7 bases. CDR3 length: 15 residues. Trimming cost V 1 base and J 0 bases; bases outside gene matches: 2. Germline CDR1 reads SGHAT; CDR2 reads FQNNGV. CDR3 sequence (DNA): TGTGCCAGCAGCTTAGGGGACAGAAACCAAGAGACCCAGTACTTC. Translating gives CASSLGDRNQETQYF.

The chain links TRBV30 to TRBJ2-1, with D maybe TRBD1 (6 bases). This CDR3 region has 15 residues. CDR1 GTSNPN and CDR2 SVGIG come from the germline V gene (reference sequence). Trimming cost V 2 bases and J 0 bases, with 11 bases left between them. The CDR3 DNA follows: TGTGCCTGGAGTCCGGACAGCCGCTCCTACAATGAGCAGTTCTTC. Translated, it gives CAWSPDSRSYNEQFF.

This rearrangement joins TRBV2 to TRBJ1-4; unclear D gene. CDR1 and CDR2 from the germline V gene are SNHLY and FYNNEI. This CDR3 is built from 13 residues. V was pared by 8 bases and J by 8 bases, with 15 bases between. CDR3 sequence reads: CASRDAGLEKLFF. The CDR3 DNA sequence: TGTGCCAGCCGCGACGCCGGGCTCGAAAAACTGTTTTTT.

V is TRBV5-5 and J is TRBJ2-2; a weak D match, TRBD2 (6 bases). The V gene's germline CDR1 is SGHKS and CDR2 YYEKEE (reference sequence). Trimming shortened V by 0 bases and J by 3 bases, and 15 bases separated the two germline ends. The CDR3 loop spans 17 amino acids. The CDR3 sequence is CASSLESFREHTGELFF. The CDR3 DNA reads as TGTGCCAGCAGCTTGGAGTCTTTCCGGGAGCACACCGGGGAGCTGTTTTTT.

The chain is built from TRBV7-9 and TRBJ2-2; no firm D call. V was shortened by 3 bases and J by 6 bases, with 11 bases between the two germline ends. Germline V CDR1 and CDR2: SEHNR, FQNEAQ (reference sequence). This CDR3 is built from 14 residues. Here the CDR3 DNA reads TGTGCCAGCAGCTTCGGCGCTGGGGCCGGGGAGCTGTTTTTT. It yields the protein CASSFGAGAGELFF.

The chain carries TRBV5-1 and TRBJ1-5; D call uncertain. The length of the CDR3 is 13 residues. The germline gives CDR1 SGHRS, CDR2 YFSETQ. V was trimmed by 1 base and J by 4 bases, leaving 6 bases between them. This CDR3 reads CASSLSWNQPQHF. The DNA for the CDR3 is TGCGCCAGCAGCTTGTCTTGGAATCAGCCCCAGCATTTT.

This clone has just one count. This chain connects TRBV5-1 to TRBJ2-2; D may be TRBD1 (5 bases). This CDR3 spans 16 amino acids. V was shortened by 4 bases and J by 1 base, with 14 bases between the two germline ends. CDR1 and CDR2 (germline): SGHRS, YFSETQ. The CDR3, as DNA: TGCGCCAGCAGCGGCAGGGCAGGAATGAACACCGGGGAGCTGTTTTTT. This gives the protein CASSGRAGMNTGELFF.

The V and J genes are TRBV18 and TRBJ1-5; D remains ambiguous. This CDR3 is built from 13 residues. Trimming removed 2 bases at V and 4 bases at J, with 6 bases between. Per germline, CDR1 KGHSH and CDR2 LQKENI. The CDR3 loop reads CASSPLENQPQHF. DNA for the CDR3: TGTGCCAGCTCACCATTGGAAAATCAGCCCCAGCATTTT.

The rearrangement joins TRBV11-2 to TRBJ2-3; tentatively, D is TRBD2 (6 bases). The CDR3 length is 17 residues. Germline CDR1 reads SGHAT; CDR2 reads FQNNGV. V was cut by 6 bases and J by 2 bases, with 21 bases left in between. The CDR3 nucleotides are TGTGCCAGCAGTTTGGGGGACGGGGCGGGGCACACAGATACGCAGTATTTT. As protein: CASSLGDGAGHTDTQYF.

Here the CDR3 reads CASRRRGGTGANVLTF. As DNA, the CDR3 is TGTGCAAGTCGCCGACGTGGGGGGACTGGGGCCAACGTCCTGACTTTC. This rearrangement joins TRBV12-2 to TRBJ2-6; the DNA was not used to check the table's D call, TRBD2. TRBV12-2 is reported as a pseudogene. CDR3 length: 16 amino acids.

The rearrangement uses TRBV12-5 and TRBJ2-1; D perhaps matches TRBD1 (6 bases). V was shortened by 3 bases and J by 3 bases, with 12 bases between the two germline ends. The germline gives CDR1 LGHNT, CDR2 FRNRAP. This CDR3 has 15 amino acids. This CDR3 is CASGLAQGNYNEQFF. The CDR3 coding sequence is TGTGCTAGTGGTTTAGCACAGGGAAACTACAATGAGCAGTTCTTC.

V is TRBV5-4 and J is TRBJ2-7, with 10 bases fitting TRBD1. Trimming cost V 4 bases and J 2 bases; bases outside gene matches: 3. The CDR3 runs to 14 residues. Germline V CDR1 and CDR2: SGHNT, YYREEE (reference sequence). CDR3 DNA sequence: TGTGCCAGCAGCCGGGACAGGGGAGCCTACGAGCAGTACTTC. Residues: CASSRDRGAYEQYF.

The rearrangement links TRBV5-4 to TRBJ1-1, with 7 nucleotides matching TRBD1. Germline V gives CDR1 SGHNT, CDR2 YYREEE (reference sequence). CDR3 size: 15 residues. J gave up 0 bases and V 4 bases, and 6 bases lay outside the gene matches. The CDR3 sequence is CASSPWTGLNTEAFF. CDR3 DNA sequence: TGTGCCAGCAGCCCCTGGACAGGTCTGAACACTGAAGCTTTCTTT. The full variable domain, completed using reference TRBV5-4 and TRBJ1-1, is ETGVTQSPTHLIKTRGQQVTLRCSSQSGHNTVSWYQQALGQGPQFIFQYYREEENGRGNFPPRFSGLQFPNYSSELNVNALELDDSALYLCASSPWTGLNTEAFFGQGTRLTVV.

This chain connects TRBV27 to TRBJ2-7, with D perhaps TRBD1 (6 bases). V lost 2 bases, J lost 6 bases, and 11 bases lay in between. This CDR3 has 13 amino acids. CDR1 and CDR2 (germline): MNHEY, SMNVEV (reference sequence). CDR3 sequence: CASSLQGLGEQYF. The DNA for the CDR3 is TGTGCCAGCAGTTTACAGGGGTTGGGCGAGCAGTACTTC.

This clone came up once. This sequence joins TRBV18 and TRBJ2-2; D gene ambiguous. Trimming removed 5 bases at V and 3 bases at J, with 4 bases between. Per the germline V gene, CDR1 is KGHSH and CDR2 is LQKENI. This CDR3 region has 12 residues. The CDR3 spells CASSKYTGELFF. CDR3 nucleotide sequence: TGTGCCAGCTCAAAATACACCGGGGAGCTGTTTTTT.

DNA for the CDR3: TGTGCCAGCAGTTTATCTCACCCAAGGGCCACCGGGGAGCTGTTTTTT. Translation gives CASSLSHPRATGELFF. The genes are TRBV27 and TRBJ2-2; D ambiguous. The V gene lost 0 bases and the J gene lost 4 bases, with 12 bases spanning the gap. The CDR3 is 16 amino acids. Germline lookup yields CDR1 MNHEY and CDR2 SMNVEV (reference sequence).